This T cell receptor (beta chain) was obtained from a study of control samples from healthy donors and cancer patients. The V gene lost 3 bases and the J gene lost 9 bases, with 12 bases spanning the gap. Germline values: CDR1 LNHDA, CDR2 SQIVND (reference sequence). The CDR3 is 13 residues long. Sequencing was performed with immunoSEQ multiplex PCR; in TCRdb, only in-frame clones are kept and a portion is missing. The profile shows thousands of clones, 80% to 90% of them singletons. J is TRBJ2-1 and V is TRBV19, with a tentative D call TRBD2 (6 bases). This clonotype was obtained from a female donor with lung cancer. Sequencing was done on a sample of formalin-fixed, paraffin-embedded tissue. The CDR3: CASSIGGVFEQFF. The DNA for the CDR3 is TGTGCCAGTAGTATTGGAGGGGTGTTTGAGCAGTTCTTC.